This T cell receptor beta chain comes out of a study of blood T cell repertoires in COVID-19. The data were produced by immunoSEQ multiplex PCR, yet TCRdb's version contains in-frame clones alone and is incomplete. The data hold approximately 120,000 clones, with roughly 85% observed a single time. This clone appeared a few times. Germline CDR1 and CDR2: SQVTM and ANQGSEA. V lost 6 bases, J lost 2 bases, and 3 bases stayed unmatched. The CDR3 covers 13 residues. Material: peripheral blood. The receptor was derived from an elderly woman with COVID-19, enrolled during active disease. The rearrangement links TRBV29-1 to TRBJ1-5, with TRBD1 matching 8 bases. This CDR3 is CSVADRGNQPQHF. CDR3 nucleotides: TGCAGCGTAGCGGACAGGGGCAATCAGCCCCAGCATTTT.